This TCR beta chain was documented in a study of T cell changes during pregnancy in multiple sclerosis. Trimming took 4 bases from V and 1 from J, leaving 4 bases between them. Germline CDR1 SNHLY, CDR2 FYNNEI. The CDR3 contains 13 residues. TCRdb's copy holds only in-frame clones and misses some; the assay was immunoSEQ multiplex PCR. The sample holds about 40,000 clones, roughly 90% seen once. The chain links TRBV2 to TRBJ2-2; D is undetermined. The receptor's source is a female donor with multiple sclerosis, enrolled in a pregnancy study. The sample was PBMCs (not recorded whether the cells were cultured). CDR3 region: CASSGENTGELFF. DNA of the CDR3: TGTGCCAGCAGTGGAGAGAACACCGGGGAGCTGTTTTTT.